The 14 T cell receptor beta chains reported below all come from one sample, sequenced in a study of identical twins. TCRdb re-derived calls from the 5' RACE reads in MiXCR, one entry per CDR3 protein. Here the sample spans about 810,000 distinct CDR3 sequences, 12% being singletons. Another study also made use of these data, one on yellow fever vaccine responses in identical twins.

Sample: PBMCs. These receptors came from a woman aged 18-29 years in good health.

The chain's CDR3 is CASSSKTGSETQYF. CDR3 bases: TGTGCCAGCAGTTCAAAAACAGGGTCAGAGACCCAGTACTTC. The V call is TRBV27, the J call TRBJ2-5, with D possibly matching TRBD1 (6 bases). Between the trimmed V and J ends, which lost 4 bases and 4 bases, there was a span of 13 bases. The CDR3 has 14 residues. Germline CDR1 is MNHEY and CDR2 is SMNVEV (reference sequence).

This clonotype has a handful of counts. The rearrangement uses TRBV5-1 and TRBJ2-5, with 9 nucleotides matching TRBD2. The junction had 7 bases not matched to a gene; V was cut back by 6 bases and J by 1 base. CDR3 length: 15 residues. Germline V gene data show CDR1 as SGHRS and CDR2 as YFSETQ. In DNA form, the CDR3 reads TGCGCCAGCACCCAAGCGGGGGGACCCCAAGAGACCCAGTACTTC. This sequence encodes CASTQAGGPQETQYF.

Only a few counts were recorded for this clonotype. CDR3 sequence reads: CASSYSRRGWDTQYF. For the CDR3, the DNA is TGTGCCAGCAGTTACTCGAGGCGGGGTTGGGATACGCAGTATTTT. The chain recombines TRBV6-5 with TRBJ2-3; a possible D gene is TRBD2 (6 bases). Germline V gene sequence: CDR1 MNHEY, CDR2 SVGAGI. The CDR3 covers 15 residues. V lost 0 bases to trimming and J lost 6 bases, with 13 bases between them.

V is TRBV24-1 and J is TRBJ2-5; TRBD2 aligns across 8 bases. This CDR3 region has 18 residues. Trimming removed 3 bases from V and 1 base from J; junction bases left unmatched: 12. Germline CDR1 KGHDR, CDR2 SFDVKD. In nucleotides, the CDR3 is TGTGCCACCAGTGATCCGCCGGGGGGGGGAGGAGGCCAAGAGACCCAGTACTTC. This codes for CATSDPPGGGGGQETQYF.

This clonotype was seen repeatedly, ten times or more. The rearrangement joins TRBV5-1 to TRBJ2-2; TRBD1 agrees at 9 bases. Germline CDR1 SGHRS, CDR2 YFSETQ. With V trimmed by 4 bases and J by 2 bases, 6 bases remained unmatched. This CDR3 contains 16 residues. The CDR3 region has the DNA TGCGCCAGCAGCACACAGGGGGCGAGAAACACCGGGGAGCTGTTTTTT. This encodes CASSTQGARNTGELFF.

The J gene is TRBJ2-7, the V gene TRBV6-2 or TRBV6-3, with TRBD2 matching 13 bases. Germline V gene data show CDR1 as MNHEY and CDR2 as SVGEGT. Trimming took 5 bases from V and 6 from J; bases not matched to a gene: 7. The CDR3 has 15 residues. The CDR3 region has the DNA TGTGCCAGCAGTACCGGGACTAGCGGGGTCCTCGAGCAGTACGTC. The encoded protein is CASSTGTSGVLEQYV.

This clonotype was detected a few times. The chain recombines TRBV12-3 or TRBV12-4 with TRBJ1-5; the D gene is possibly TRBD1 (5 bases). The CDR3 covers 15 residues. V lost 5 bases and J lost 1, with 12 bases in between. The CDR3 DNA reads TGTGCCAGCAGTCGGGGGATCAGAAGCAATCAGCCCCAGCATTTT. Translating gives CASSRGIRSNQPQHF.

This clonotype has just a few counts. The chain is built from TRBV7-2 and TRBJ2-5; maybe TRBD1 (6 bases). Trimming shortened V by 3 bases and J by 5 bases, and 13 bases separated the two germline ends. The CDR3 contains 14 residues. The germline gives CDR1 SGHTA, CDR2 FQGNSA. The CDR3 bases are TGTGCCAGCAGCTTTGGAAACAGGGTGGAGACCCAGTACTTC. It codes for CASSFGNRVETQYF.

This clonotype was found many times. The J gene is TRBJ2-3, the V gene TRBV10-3, with D unresolved. The CDR3 runs 11 residues. V was pared by 8 bases and J by 0 bases, with 3 bases between. The germline V gene has CDR1 ENHRY and CDR2 SYGVKD. The CDR3 DNA sequence: TGTGCCATCTCTAGCACAGATACGCAGTATTTT. This codes for CAISSTDTQYF.

In this sample, this clonotype turned up a few times. V usage is TRBV12-3 or TRBV12-4 and J usage is TRBJ1-2, with D uncertain. The V gene lost 5 bases and the J gene lost 3 bases, with 10 bases spanning the gap. CDR3 length: 13 residues. CDR3 DNA: TGTGCCAGCAGTCCCCTTCAGGACTATGGCTACACCTTC. Amino acid sequence: CASSPLQDYGYTF.

A few counts support this clonotype. The chain recombines TRBV15 with TRBJ2-3; D perhaps matches TRBD1 (6 bases). The CDR3 covers 16 residues. With 0 bases removed from V and 3 bases from J, the gap between germline ends came to 13 bases. The germline V gene has CDR1 LNHNV and CDR2 YYDKDF (reference sequence). In DNA, the CDR3 is TGTGCCACCAGCAGAGATGCAGGGGTCAGGACAGATACGCAGTATTTT. It yields the protein CATSRDAGVRTDTQYF. Looking up the rest from reference TRBV15 and TRBJ2-3 gives the full variable domain: DAMVIQNPRYQVTQFGKPVTLSCSQTLNHNVMYWYQQKSSQAPKLLFHYYDKDFNNEADTPDNFQSRRPNTSFCFLDIRSPGLGDTAMYLCATSRDAGVRTDTQYFGPGTRLTVL.

In its sample, this clonotype was seen a few times. V and J are TRBV29-1 and TRBJ2-6; D gene uncertain. The CDR3 is 13 amino acids. Per the germline V gene, CDR1 is SQVTM and CDR2 is ANQGSEA. V gave up 5 bases and J gave up 0 bases, with 5 bases separating them. The CDR3 DNA reads as TGCAGCGTTTCCGTCTCTGGGGCCAACGTCCTGACTTTC. Amino acids: CSVSVSGANVLTF.

This clonotype was seen at least ten times. The genes are TRBV3-1 and TRBJ1-1; 8 bases agree with TRBD1. Germline V gives CDR1 LGHDT, CDR2 YNNKEL (reference sequence). The CDR3 loop spans 14 amino acids. Trimming took 3 bases from V and 1 from J; bases not matched to a gene: 1. This chain's CDR3 is CASSHGTGNTEAFF. CDR3 DNA sequence: TGTGCCAGCAGCCACGGGACAGGGAACACTGAAGCTTTCTTT.

The chain employs TRBV20-1 and TRBJ2-2; D remains unclear. This CDR3 has 16 amino acids. Germline CDR1 reads DFQATT; CDR2 reads SNEGSKA (reference sequence). Trimming shortened V by 0 bases and J by 1 base, and 12 bases separated the two germline ends. The CDR3 nucleotides read TGCAGTGCTAGAGATCCGGGCCGTGGGAACACCGGGGAGCTGTTTTTT. The encoded protein is CSARDPGRGNTGELFF.